This TCR beta chain was captured by sequencing in a study of shared clonotypes between healthy human individuals. Germline loops: CDR1 KGHSH, CDR2 LQKENI. J lost 7 bases, V lost 2 bases, and 3 bases had no gene match. The CDR3 sequence is 14 residues long. Repertoires were generated with immunoSEQ multiplex PCR, while TCRdb's copy carries only in-frame clones and drops some. The data show about 1.5 million clones, with approximately 98% seen just once and approximately 0.44% held by the top ten. The J gene is TRBJ1-4, the V gene TRBV18, with 8 bases fitting TRBD1. The TCR sequence derives from a man younger than 45 in good health. Sequencing was performed on naive CD4+ T cells sorted from blood. Subset in this sample: CD45RA+ positively selected. CDR3 region: CASSPSGTGEKLFF. CDR3 nucleotides: TGTGCCAGCTCACCATCCGGGACAGGTGAAAAACTGTTTTTT.